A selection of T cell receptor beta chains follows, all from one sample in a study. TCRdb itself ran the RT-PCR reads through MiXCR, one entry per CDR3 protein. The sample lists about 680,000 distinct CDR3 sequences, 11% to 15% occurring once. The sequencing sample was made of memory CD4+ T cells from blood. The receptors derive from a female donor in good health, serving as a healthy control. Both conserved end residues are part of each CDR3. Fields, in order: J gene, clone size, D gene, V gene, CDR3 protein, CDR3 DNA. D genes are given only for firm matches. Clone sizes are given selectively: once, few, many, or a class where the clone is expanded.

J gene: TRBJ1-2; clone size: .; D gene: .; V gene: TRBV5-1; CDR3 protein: CASRRDNPDYGYTF; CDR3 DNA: TGCGCCAGCAGGAGGGACAATCCGGACTATGGCTACACCTTC
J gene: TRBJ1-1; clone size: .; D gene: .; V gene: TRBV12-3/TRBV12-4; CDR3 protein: CTSRPLQGSRSTEAFF; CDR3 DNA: TGTACCAGCAGGCCCTTACAGGGATCCCGTAGCACTGAAGCTTTCTTT
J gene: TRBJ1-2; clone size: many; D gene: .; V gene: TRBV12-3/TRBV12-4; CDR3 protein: CASRSGTLNYGYTF; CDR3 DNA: TGTGCCAGCAGATCCGGGACACTAAACTATGGCTACACCTTC
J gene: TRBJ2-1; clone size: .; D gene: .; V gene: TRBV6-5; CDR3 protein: CASSRADLAIGNEQFF; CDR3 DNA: TGTGCCAGCAGCCGCGCCGACTTAGCGATTGGCAATGAGCAGTTCTTC
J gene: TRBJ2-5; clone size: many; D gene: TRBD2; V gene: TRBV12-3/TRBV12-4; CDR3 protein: CASSLRLAGMIETQYF; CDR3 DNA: TGTGCCAGCAGTCTAAGACTAGCGGGGATGATAGAGACCCAGTACTTC
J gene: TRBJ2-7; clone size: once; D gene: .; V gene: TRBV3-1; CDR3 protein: CASSQEGREYF; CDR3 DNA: TGTGCCAGCAGCCAAGAAGGGCGGGAGTACTTC
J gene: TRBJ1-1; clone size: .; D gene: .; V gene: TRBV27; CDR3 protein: CASSLRRITEAFF; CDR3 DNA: TGTGCCAGCAGTTTACGTCGCATCACTGAAGCTTTCTTT
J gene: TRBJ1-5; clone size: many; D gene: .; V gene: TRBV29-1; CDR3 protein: CSVEGTGYGQPQHF; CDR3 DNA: TGCAGCGTTGAAGGTACAGGGTACGGTCAGCCCCAGCATTTT
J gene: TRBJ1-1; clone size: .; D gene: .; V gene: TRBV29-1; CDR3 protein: CSAAGQRMNTEAFF; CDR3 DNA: TGCAGCGCTGCAGGACAGCGAATGAACACTGAAGCTTTCTTT
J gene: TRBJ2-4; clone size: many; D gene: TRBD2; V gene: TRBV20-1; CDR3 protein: CSATNLGEGAEVAIQYF; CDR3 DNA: TGCAGTGCCACCAATCTGGGGGAGGGCGCGGAGGTAGCCATTCAGTACTTC
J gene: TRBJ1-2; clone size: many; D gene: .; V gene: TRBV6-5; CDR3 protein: CASRRKNGGSNYGYTF; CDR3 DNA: TGTGCCAGCAGACGAAAAAACGGCGGGTCTAACTATGGCTACACCTTC
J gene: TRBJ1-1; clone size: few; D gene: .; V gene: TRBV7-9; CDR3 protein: CASSPPRVSEAFF; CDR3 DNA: TGTGCCAGCAGTCCGCCCCGGGTATCTGAAGCTTTCTTT
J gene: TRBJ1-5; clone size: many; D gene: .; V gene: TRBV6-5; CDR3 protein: CASSYSVGSNQPQHF; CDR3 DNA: TGTGCCAGCAGTTACTCGGTGGGTAGCAATCAGCCCCAGCATTTT
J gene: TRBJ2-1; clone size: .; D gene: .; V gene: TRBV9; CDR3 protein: CASSPTMTRNNEQFF; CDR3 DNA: TGTGCCAGCAGCCCTACAATGACTAGAAACAATGAGCAGTTCTTC
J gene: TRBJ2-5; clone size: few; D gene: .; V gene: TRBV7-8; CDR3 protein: CASSSLGGMRETQYF; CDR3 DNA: TGTGCCAGCAGCTCGCTTGGCGGGATGCGCGAGACCCAGTACTTC
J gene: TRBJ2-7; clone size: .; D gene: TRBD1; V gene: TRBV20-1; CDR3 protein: CSAMPKTGSYEQYF; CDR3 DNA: TGCAGTGCGATGCCCAAGACAGGGAGTTACGAGCAGTACTTC
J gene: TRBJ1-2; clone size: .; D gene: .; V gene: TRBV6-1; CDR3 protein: CASRALVGSYGYTF; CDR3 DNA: TGTGCCAGCAGGGCTCTTGTGGGTAGCTATGGCTACACCTTC
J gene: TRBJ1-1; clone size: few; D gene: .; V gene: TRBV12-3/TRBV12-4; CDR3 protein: CASSLLLDTEAFF; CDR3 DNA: TGTGCCAGCAGTTTACTCTTGGACACTGAAGCTTTCTTT
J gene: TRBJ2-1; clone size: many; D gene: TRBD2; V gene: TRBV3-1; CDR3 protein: CASSPTSGRSYNEQFF; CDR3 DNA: TGTGCCAGCAGCCCGACTAGCGGGAGGTCCTACAATGAGCAGTTCTTC
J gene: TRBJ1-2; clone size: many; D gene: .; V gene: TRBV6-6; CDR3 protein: CAITGGDYGYTF; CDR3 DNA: TGTGCCATCACCGGGGGAGACTATGGCTACACCTTC
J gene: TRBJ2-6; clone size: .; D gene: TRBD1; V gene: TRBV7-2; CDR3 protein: CASPHSGGGSSGANVLTF; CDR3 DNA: TGTGCCAGTCCCCATTCAGGGGGTGGTAGCTCTGGGGCCAACGTCCTGACTTTC
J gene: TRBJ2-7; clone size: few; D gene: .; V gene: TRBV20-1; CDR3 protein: CSARDSSWGAYEQYF; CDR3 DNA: TGCAGTGCTAGAGACTCTAGCTGGGGAGCCTACGAGCAGTACTTC
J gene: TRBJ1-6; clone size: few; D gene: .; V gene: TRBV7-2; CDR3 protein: CASSRETGGSPLHF; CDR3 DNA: TGTGCCAGCAGTAGGGAAACAGGCGGTTCACCCCTCCACTTT
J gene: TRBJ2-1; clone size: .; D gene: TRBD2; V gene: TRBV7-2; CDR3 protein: CASSSLAGVWNEQFF; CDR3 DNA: TGTGCCAGCAGCTCTCTAGCGGGGGTCTGGAATGAGCAGTTCTTC
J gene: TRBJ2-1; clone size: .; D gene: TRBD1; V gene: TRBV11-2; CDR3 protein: CASSARTGGSSEQFF; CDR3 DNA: TGTGCCAGCAGCGCACGGACAGGGGGAAGTAGTGAGCAGTTCTTC
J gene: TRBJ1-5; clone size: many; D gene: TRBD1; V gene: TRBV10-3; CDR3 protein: CATQGARGVQPQHF; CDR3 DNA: TGTGCCACACAGGGGGCCCGAGGTGTTCAGCCCCAGCATTTT
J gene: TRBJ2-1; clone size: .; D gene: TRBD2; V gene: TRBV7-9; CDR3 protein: CASTLSGGAGFF; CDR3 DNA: TGTGCCAGCACCCTAAGCGGGGGGGCCGGGTTCTTC
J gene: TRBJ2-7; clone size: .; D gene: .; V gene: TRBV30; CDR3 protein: CAWSVGGSRAYEQYF; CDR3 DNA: TGTGCCTGGAGTGTAGGGGGATCGAGGGCCTACGAGCAGTACTTC
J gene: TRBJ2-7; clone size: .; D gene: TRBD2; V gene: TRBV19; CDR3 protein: CASRAGGSSYEQYF; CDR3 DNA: TGTGCCAGTAGAGCGGGGGGCAGCTCCTACGAGCAGTACTTC
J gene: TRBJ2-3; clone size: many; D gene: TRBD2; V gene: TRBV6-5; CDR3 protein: CATTGTSLDTQYF; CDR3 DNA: TGTGCCACCACCGGGACTAGCCTCGATACGCAGTATTTT
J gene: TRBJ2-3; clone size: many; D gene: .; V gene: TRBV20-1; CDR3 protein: CSALPGTSTDTQYF; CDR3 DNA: TGCAGTGCGCTACCGGGGACTAGCACAGATACGCAGTATTTT
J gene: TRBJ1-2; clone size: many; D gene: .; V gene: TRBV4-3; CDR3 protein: CASSQGPGYGYTF; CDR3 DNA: TGCGCCAGCAGCCAAGGTCCAGGGTATGGCTACACCTTC
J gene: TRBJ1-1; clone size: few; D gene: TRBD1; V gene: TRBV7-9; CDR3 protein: CASLGTGRNTEAFF; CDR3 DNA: TGTGCCAGCCTTGGGACAGGGCGAAACACTGAAGCTTTCTTT
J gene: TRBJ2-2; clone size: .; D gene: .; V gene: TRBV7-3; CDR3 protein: CASSYSAGTGTGELFF; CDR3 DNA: TGTGCCAGCAGCTACTCGGCCGGGACTGGCACCGGGGAGCTGTTTTTT
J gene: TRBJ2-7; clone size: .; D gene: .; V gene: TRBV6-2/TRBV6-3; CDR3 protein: CASTNRVTYEQYF; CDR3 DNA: TGTGCCAGCACGAACAGGGTAACCTACGAGCAGTACTTC
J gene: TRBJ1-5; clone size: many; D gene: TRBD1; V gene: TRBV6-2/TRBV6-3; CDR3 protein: CASRRDRGAQPQHF; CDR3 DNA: TGTGCCAGCAGGCGGGACAGGGGAGCTCAGCCCCAGCATTTT
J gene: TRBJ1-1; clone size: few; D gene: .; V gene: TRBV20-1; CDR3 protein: CSASRGQGAFF; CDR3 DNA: TGCAGTGCGTCTCGGGGGCAAGGTGCTTTCTTT
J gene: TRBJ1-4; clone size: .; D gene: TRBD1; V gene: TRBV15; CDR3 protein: CATSSRGTGREKLFF; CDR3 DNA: TGTGCCACCAGCAGTCGCGGGACAGGGAGGGAAAAACTGTTTTTT
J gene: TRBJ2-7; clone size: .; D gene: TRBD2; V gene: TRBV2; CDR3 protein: CASSDPWASGSYEQYF; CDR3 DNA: TGTGCCAGCAGTGATCCGTGGGCTAGCGGGAGCTACGAGCAGTACTTC
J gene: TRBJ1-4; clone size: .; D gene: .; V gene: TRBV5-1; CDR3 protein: CASSPGKGREKLFF; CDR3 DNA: TGCGCCAGCAGCCCTGGAAAGGGAAGGGAAAAACTGTTTTTT
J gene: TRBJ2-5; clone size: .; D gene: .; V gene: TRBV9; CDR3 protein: CASSVVDRPSGTQYF; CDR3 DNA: TGTGCCAGCAGCGTAGTGGATAGGCCCTCAGGGACCCAGTACTTC
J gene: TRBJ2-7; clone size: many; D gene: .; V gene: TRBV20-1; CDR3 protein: CSANDQQYF; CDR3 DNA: TGCAGTGCCAACGACCAGCAGTACTTC
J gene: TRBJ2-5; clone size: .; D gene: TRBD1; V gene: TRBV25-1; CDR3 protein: CASSESGTGAHQETQYF; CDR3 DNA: TGTGCCAGCAGTGAATCCGGGACAGGGGCCCACCAAGAGACCCAGTACTTC
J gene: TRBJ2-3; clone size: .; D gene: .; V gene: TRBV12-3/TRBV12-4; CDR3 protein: CASSFRYTDTQYF; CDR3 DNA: TGTGCCAGCAGTTTTCGATACACAGATACGCAGTATTTT
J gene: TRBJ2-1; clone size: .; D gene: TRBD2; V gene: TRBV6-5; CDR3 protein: CASTRLAGTNNEQFF; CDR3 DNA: TGTGCCAGCACCCGACTAGCGGGGACTAACAATGAGCAGTTCTTC
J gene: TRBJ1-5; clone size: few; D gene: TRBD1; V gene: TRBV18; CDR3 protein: CASSPPGTGNNQPQHF; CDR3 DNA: TGTGCCAGCTCACCCCCCGGGACAGGGAACAATCAGCCCCAGCATTTT
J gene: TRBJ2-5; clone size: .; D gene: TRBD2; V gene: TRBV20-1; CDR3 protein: CSARALYGTSEHPGGETQYF; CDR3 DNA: TGCAGTGCTAGAGCTTTGTATGGGACTAGCGAACACCCTGGGGGAGAGACCCAGTACTTC
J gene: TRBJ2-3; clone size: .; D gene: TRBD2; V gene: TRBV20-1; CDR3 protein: CSARSSSGGHTDTQYF; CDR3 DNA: TGCAGTGCTAGGTCGTCTAGCGGGGGTCACACAGATACGCAGTATTTT
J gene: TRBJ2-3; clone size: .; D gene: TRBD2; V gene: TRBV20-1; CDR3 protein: CSARDSPAGRKDTQYF; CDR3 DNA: TGCAGTGCTAGAGATTCCCCAGCGGGGAGAAAAGATACGCAGTATTTT
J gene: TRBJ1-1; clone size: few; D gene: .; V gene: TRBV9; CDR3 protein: CASSPTWGGSNTEAFF; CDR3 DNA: TGTGCCAGCAGCCCCACATGGGGGGGATCGAACACTGAAGCTTTCTTT
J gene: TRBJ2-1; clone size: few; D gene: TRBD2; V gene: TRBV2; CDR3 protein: CASITPAAGAPFF; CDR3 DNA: TGTGCCAGCATCACCCCCGCGGCGGGAGCTCCGTTCTTC
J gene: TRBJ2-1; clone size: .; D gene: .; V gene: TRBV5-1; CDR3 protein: CASSLGLLDEQFF; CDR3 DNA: TGCGCCAGCAGCTTGGGCCTACTCGATGAGCAGTTCTTC